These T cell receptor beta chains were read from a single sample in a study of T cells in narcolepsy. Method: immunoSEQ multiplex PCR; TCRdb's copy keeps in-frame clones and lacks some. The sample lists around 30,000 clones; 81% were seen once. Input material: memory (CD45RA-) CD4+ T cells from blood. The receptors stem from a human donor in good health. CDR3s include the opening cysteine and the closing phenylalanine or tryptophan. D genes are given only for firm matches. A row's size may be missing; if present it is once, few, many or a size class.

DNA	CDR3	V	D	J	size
TGTGCCAGCAGTCCTACAAACCCCCCCGAAGCTTTCTTT	CASSPTNPPEAFF	TRBV6-6	.	TRBJ1-1	.
TGTGCCAGCAGACCCGTAAATGAAAAACTGTTTTTT	CASRPVNEKLFF	TRBV2	.	TRBJ1-4	few
TGTGCCAGTAGTGCCGACAGGGACGCTGAAGCTTTCTTT	CASSADRDAEAFF	TRBV19	TRBD1	TRBJ1-1	.
TGTGCCAGCAGTTACAATCCAAATTCACCCCTCCACTTT	CASSYNPNSPLHF	TRBV6-5	.	TRBJ1-6	.
TGTGCCAGTAGTATGCGTCTTAGGGCGGGAGGGGAACAAGAGACCCAGTACTTC	CASSMRLRAGGEQETQYF	TRBV19	TRBD2	TRBJ2-5	few
TGTGCCAGCAGCCAAGATCGACAGCTGAACACTGAAGCTTTCTTT	CASSQDRQLNTEAFF	TRBV4-2	.	TRBJ1-1	.
TGTGCCAGCAGCTTAACTAGCGGGAACACCGGGGAGCTGTTTTTT	CASSLTSGNTGELFF	TRBV7-3	.	TRBJ2-2	.
TGTGCCAGCAGCGTAGTATCCGGGAGCACCGGGGAGCTGTTTTTT	CASSVVSGSTGELFF	TRBV9	.	TRBJ2-2	.
TGTGCCAGCAGTGACAGCGACAGGGGGACTGAAGCTTTCTTT	CASSDSDRGTEAFF	TRBV6-4	TRBD1	TRBJ1-1	.
TGCGCCAGCAGCCCTATCCTAAGTGCCTACAATGAGCAGTTCTTC	CASSPILSAYNEQFF	TRBV5-1	.	TRBJ2-1	.
TGTGCCAGCAGTGATCGAGGACTAGTACAAGAGACCCAGTACTTC	CASSDRGLVQETQYF	TRBV6-1	TRBD2	TRBJ2-5	.
TGTGCCAGCACGGGGGGCGCCGGCACTGAAGCTTTCTTT	CASTGGAGTEAFF	TRBV25-1	.	TRBJ1-1	.
TGTGCCAGCAGTTTAACCGGGAATAATGAAAAACTGTTTTTT	CASSLTGNNEKLFF	TRBV6-1	.	TRBJ1-4	.
TGTGCCAGCAGTTCCGAGATGGGACAGGGGGGTGAGCCCCAGCATTTT	CASSSEMGQGGEPQHF	TRBV6-5	TRBD1	TRBJ1-5	.
TGTGCCAGTAGACCACTTTTTAGGGCCGATAATTCACCCCTCCACTTT	CASRPLFRADNSPLHF	TRBV19	.	TRBJ1-6	few
TGTGCCAGCAGTCGACAGGGGTCCGACGAGCAGTACTTC	CASSRQGSDEQYF	TRBV6-5	TRBD1	TRBJ2-7	.
TGTGCCAGTAGTGTCAACGTAGCGGCATATTTGAACACTGAAGCTTTCTTT	CASSVNVAAYLNTEAFF	TRBV19	.	TRBJ1-1	few
TGCGCCAGCAGTGAGCCAGCGACTAGCACAGATACGCAGTATTTT	CASSEPATSTDTQYF	TRBV10-2	.	TRBJ2-3	.
TGTGCCAGCAGTGCCGATCAAGCGGGAAGGAGGGCAGATACGCAGTATTTT	CASSADQAGRRADTQYF	TRBV27	TRBD2	TRBJ2-3	once
TGTGCCACCCGACAGAGCTCAATCTACAATGAGCAGTTCTTC	CATRQSSIYNEQFF	TRBV6-1	.	TRBJ2-1	.
TGTGCCAGCAGCTTGGAGGGACTAGCTGGTCTGTTCTTC	CASSLEGLAGLFF	TRBV5-4	TRBD2	TRBJ2-1	.